The present T cell receptor (beta chain) was sequenced within a study of cytomegalovirus exposure and HLA in healthy donors. This CDR3 region has 14 residues. The trim removed 4 bases at V and 6 bases at J, leaving 5 bases unmatched. CDR1 and CDR2 from the germline V gene are SGHRS and YFSETQ. Remarks on this clone: Its specificity is not known.

Study findings and constraints: It was shown in a later analysis that HLA-associated TCR beta chains were more clonally expanded than other, equally common chains.

Vbeta (60) and Jbeta (13) primers were used in the PCR. Using immunoSEQ multiplex PCR, the repertoire was profiled, and TCRdb retains in-frame clones only, with some absent. Of approximately 110,000 clones listed, approximately 72% are singletons. The rearrangement links TRBV5-1 to TRBJ1-2; TRBD1 aligns across 11 bases. Sequenced sample: PBMCs. This receptor was obtained from a young man in good health and CMV-seronegative. The chain's CDR3 is CASSPEGQGDGYTF. The CDR3, as DNA: TGCGCCAGCAGCCCAGAGGGACAGGGGGATGGCTACACCTTC.